The 9 T cell receptor beta chains presented below share a single source sample, sequenced in a study of blood T cell repertoires in COVID-19. Sequencing was performed with immunoSEQ multiplex PCR; in TCRdb, only in-frame clones are kept and a portion is missing. The table lists roughly 140,000 clones, approximately 88% of them singletons. Sequencing was done on a sample of peripheral blood. The source of these receptors is a man aged 70 or older with acute or convalescent COVID-19.

This chain joins TRBV11-2 and TRBJ2-3; TRBD2 agrees at 10 bases. The trim removed 5 bases at V and 3 bases at J, leaving 8 bases unmatched. The CDR3 covers 16 residues. Per germline, CDR1 SGHAT and CDR2 FQNNGV. As DNA, the CDR3 is TGTGCCAGCAGCCTTAGACCGGGACTAGCGACAGATACGCAGTATTTT. This encodes CASSLRPGLATDTQYF.

The rearrangement uses TRBV5-6 and TRBJ1-5; 7 bases match TRBD1. Germline CDR1 is SGHDT and CDR2 is YYEEEE. Trimming took 4 bases from V and 5 from J; bases not matched to a gene: 6. This CDR3 has 14 residues. CDR3 sequence (DNA): TGTGCCAGCAGCCCGGGGACAGCTCATCAGCCCCAGCATTTT. Residues: CASSPGTAHQPQHF.

The CDR3 loop is CASSITTQDEKLFF. The CDR3 DNA reads TGTGCCAGTAGTATAACCACACAGGATGAAAAACTGTTTTTT. This sequence joins TRBV19 and TRBJ1-4; possibly TRBD1 for D (5 bases). Trimming removed 2 bases at V and 6 bases at J, with 10 bases between. The CDR3 length is 14 residues. Germline V gives CDR1 LNHDA, CDR2 SQIVND (reference sequence).

The rearrangement uses TRBV3-1 (or the pseudogene TRBV3-2) and TRBJ1-1; 8 bases agree with TRBD1. The J segment lost 4 bases and the V segment lost 2 bases, leaving 6 bases of the junction unmatched. Germline V gene data show CDR1 as LGHDT and CDR2 as YNNKEL (reference sequence). This CDR3 has 15 residues. The CDR3 nucleotides read TGTGCCAGCAGCCAATATGCAACAGGGGGCACTGAAGCTTTCTTT. Translation: CASSQYATGGTEAFF.

V usage is TRBV3-1 (or the pseudogene TRBV3-2) and J usage is TRBJ1-6; D remains ambiguous. V lost 1 base and J lost 7, with 11 bases in between. This CDR3 has 15 residues. Germline CDR1 and CDR2: LGHDT and YNNKEL (reference sequence). The CDR3 spells CASSQAGGWNSPLHF. CDR3 in DNA: TGTGCCAGCAGCCAAGCTGGCGGATGGAATTCACCCCTCCACTTT.

The genes are TRBV6-6 and TRBJ1-4; 7 bases fit TRBD1. The CDR3 is 15 amino acids. The germline gives CDR1 MNHNY, CDR2 SVGAGI (reference sequence). V gave up 2 bases and J gave up 5 bases; unmatched junction bases: 5. CDR3 residues: CASSYDGTENEKLFF. The CDR3 DNA sequence: TGTGCCAGCAGTTACGATGGGACAGAGAATGAAAAACTGTTTTTT.

The chain carries TRBV6-5 and TRBJ2-2; D is undetermined. The length of the CDR3 is 14 residues. With 5 bases removed from V and 1 base from J, the gap between germline ends came to 8 bases. Germline CDR1 reads MNHEY; CDR2 reads SVGAGI. The CDR3 nucleotides read TGTGCCAGCAGTCCAGGCCGGAACACCGGGGAGCTGTTTTTT. Translating gives CASSPGRNTGELFF.

The chain couples TRBV2 to TRBJ1-4; D perhaps matches TRBD1 (6 bases). This CDR3 has 15 residues. CDR1 and CDR2 from the germline V gene are SNHLY and FYNNEI. V shed 11 bases and J shed 4 bases, with 20 bases lying between them. This chain's CDR3 is CAAAINQGINEKLFF. CDR3 nucleotide sequence: TGTGCCGCAGCCATCAACCAGGGGATTAATGAAAAACTGTTTTTT.

The chain has TRBV15 and TRBJ2-3; possible D gene TRBD2, 6 bases. Trimming stripped 3 bases from V and 3 bases from J, with 19 bases between. The germline gives CDR1 LNHNV, CDR2 YYDKDF (reference sequence). The CDR3 consists of 17 residues. The CDR3 reads CATSRGPGLPKTDTQYF. In nucleotides, the CDR3 is TGTGCCACCAGCAGGGGGCCTGGACTACCCAAAACAGATACGCAGTATTTT.